The 21 T cell receptor beta chains reported below all come from one sample, sequenced in a study of T-cell memory formation after mild COVID-19. TCRdb re-called the 5' RACE reads with MiXCR, one entry per CDR3 protein. The data show about 600,000 distinct CDR3 sequences, roughly 21% seen once. Sequenced sample: PBMCs or a T cell subset sorted from them (not recorded which). All receptors derive from an adult woman who had mild COVID-19 (a few samples of this study predate the infection). Cell type and time point are not known.

V gene TRBV24-1 combines with J gene TRBJ1-5, with D possibly being TRBD1 (5 bases). In germline, CDR1 is KGHDR, CDR2 SFDVKD. Trimming took 10 bases from V and 6 from J, leaving 12 bases between them. This CDR3 contains 12 residues. CDR3 sequence reads: CATPSGGQPQHF. The CDR3 DNA sequence: TGTGCCACGCCCTCGGGGGGTCAGCCCCAGCATTTT.

This clonotype was counted between two and nine times. The chain has TRBV7-9 and TRBJ2-1; D is possibly TRBD1 (5 bases). Germline CDR1 reads SEHNR; CDR2 reads FQNEAQ (reference sequence). The CDR3 runs to 16 residues. V lost 0 bases, J lost 4 bases, and 13 bases lay in between. The CDR3 DNA sequence: TGTGCCAGCAGCTTAGCTTATGGCAGGGCATACAATGAGCAGTTCTTC. Residues: CASSLAYGRAYNEQFF. The full variable domain, rest sourced from reference TRBV7-9 and TRBJ2-1, is DTGVSQNPRHKITKRGQNVTFRCDPISEHNRLYWYRQTLGQGPEFLTYFQNEAQLEKSRLLSDRFSAERPKGSFSTLEIQRTEQGDSAMYLCASSLAYGRAYNEQFFGPGTRLTVL.

The chain combines TRBV5-1 with TRBJ2-1; 7 bases match TRBD2. The CDR3 extends over 15 amino acids. From germline, CDR1 is SGHRS and CDR2 YFSETQ. V lost 7 bases, J lost 0 bases, and 7 bases stayed unmatched. CDR3 nucleotides: TGCGCCAGCTTGGCTAGCGGTAGCTCCTACAATGAGCAGTTCTTC. This translates into CASLASGSSYNEQFF. Drawing the rest from reference TRBV5-1 and TRBJ2-1, the complete variable domain is KAGVTQTPRYLIKTRGQQVTLSCSPISGHRSVSWYQQTPGQGLQFLFEYFSETQRNKGNFPGRFSGRQFSNSRSEMNVSTLELGDSALYLCASLASGSSYNEQFFGPGTRLTVL.

V gene TRBV7-9 combines with J gene TRBJ2-7; 10 nucleotides line up with TRBD1. CDR1 and CDR2 (germline): SEHNR, FQNEAQ (reference sequence). The CDR3 spans 13 residues. The V and J ends lost 6 bases and 6 bases, in that order; junction bases with no gene match: 5. The CDR3 DNA is TGTGCCAGCAGTGGACAGGGGGTGGTCGAGCAGTACTTC. This gives the protein CASSGQGVVEQYF.

The chain links TRBV7-9 to TRBJ2-7, with 7 bases identical to TRBD1. CDR1 and CDR2 from the germline V gene are SEHNR and FQNEAQ (reference sequence). V trimming: 5 bases; J trimming: 3 bases; junction bases outside the gene matches: 10. The CDR3 loop spans 15 amino acids. The CDR3 is CASSGRGRGNYEQYF. In DNA form, the CDR3 reads TGTGCCAGCAGCGGGCGTGGCAGGGGGAACTACGAGCAGTACTTC. The whole variable domain, remainder taken from reference TRBV7-9 and TRBJ2-7, is DTGVSQNPRHKITKRGQNVTFRCDPISEHNRLYWYRQTLGQGPEFLTYFQNEAQLEKSRLLSDRFSAERPKGSFSTLEIQRTEQGDSAMYLCASSGRGRGNYEQYFGPGTRLTVT.

The chain joins TRBV7-2 to TRBJ2-7; no clear D. The CDR3 is made up of 13 amino acids. Looked up from germline, CDR1 is SGHTA and CDR2 is FQGNSA. The V and J ends lost 0 bases and 6 bases respectively, with 9 bases between them. CDR3 residues: CASSLALGTEQYF. The CDR3 DNA sequence: TGTGCCAGCAGCTTAGCGCTCGGCACCGAGCAGTACTTC.

This clonotype has more than one count but fewer than ten. This chain links TRBV20-1 with TRBJ2-3, with 12 bases fitting TRBD2. Germline values: CDR1 DFQATT, CDR2 SNEGSKA (reference sequence). The CDR3 extends over 19 amino acids. V was pared by 3 bases and J by 3 bases, with 16 bases of the junction left unmatched. The CDR3 here is CSARKLVLTSGSVTDTQYF. In DNA, the CDR3 is TGCAGTGCTAGGAAACTAGTATTGACTAGCGGGAGTGTGACAGATACGCAGTATTTT.

This clonotype was counted a few times. CDR3 amino acids: CASSFKQDLGNEQFF. In DNA, the CDR3 is TGTGCCAGCAGCTTTAAACAGGATCTGGGGAATGAGCAGTTCTTC. J is TRBJ2-1 and V is TRBV11-3; perhaps TRBD1 as D (5 bases). CDR3 length: 15 residues. Germline V gene sequence: CDR1 SGHNT, CDR2 YENEEA. Trimming removed 3 bases at V and 7 bases at J, with 16 bases between.

This clonotype came up a few times. The chain joins TRBV27 to TRBJ2-3; D is unclear. Trimming shortened V by 2 bases and J by 6 bases, and 15 bases separated the two germline ends. The CDR3 totals 15 residues. Germline loops: CDR1 MNHEY, CDR2 SMNVEV (reference sequence). CDR3 loop: CASSLTRSRKDTQYF. CDR3 DNA sequence: TGTGCCAGCAGTTTAACCCGCTCGAGGAAGGATACGCAGTATTTT.

This clonotype occurred a few times. V and J are TRBV12-3 or TRBV12-4 and TRBJ2-3; 8 positions match TRBD2. Trimming took 4 bases from V and 6 from J; bases not matched to a gene: 6. The CDR3 totals 14 residues. As DNA, the CDR3 is TGTGCCAGCAGTTCGGGGGGGCCAGGGGATACGCAGTATTTT. This gives the protein CASSSGGPGDTQYF.

V gene TRBV7-3 combines with J gene TRBJ2-3; 8 bases line up with TRBD1. V shed 6 bases, J shed 5 bases, and the junction held 7 bases outside the gene matches. The CDR3 runs 14 residues. Germline V gene sequence: CDR1 SGHTA, CDR2 FQGTGA. In DNA form, the CDR3 reads TGTGCCAGCAGTCAGGACAGGGCGAGAGATACGCAGTATTTT. It translates to CASSQDRARDTQYF.

This chain links TRBV3-1 with TRBJ2-1; TRBD2 matches 10 bases. With V trimmed by 4 bases and J by 6 bases, 6 bases remained unmatched. The CDR3 runs to 15 residues. Germline lookup yields CDR1 LGHDT and CDR2 YNNKEL (reference sequence). This CDR3 reads CASSPHASGSNEQFF. CDR3 sequence (DNA): TGTGCCAGCAGCCCCCACGCTAGCGGGAGCAATGAGCAGTTCTTC.

This clonotype was detected a few times. This sequence joins TRBV24-1 and TRBJ2-1, with a weak D call TRBD1 (6 bases). The CDR3 is 17 residues long. In germline, CDR1 is KGHDR, CDR2 SFDVKD. The V end lost 7 bases, the J end lost 8 bases, and 26 bases lay between the germline ends. The chain's CDR3 is CATRGHYRDPTMYEQFF. The CDR3 nucleotides read TGTGCCACCAGGGGCCATTACAGGGACCCCACCATGTATGAGCAGTTCTTC.

The table lists this clonotype with a few counts. J is TRBJ2-3 and V is TRBV7-3; D is unresolved. The germline CDR1 and CDR2 sequences are SGHTA and FQGTGA. V was trimmed by 1 base and J by 0 bases, leaving 5 bases between them. This CDR3 is 14 amino acids long. The CDR3 protein is CASSLMLSTDTQYF. CDR3 DNA sequence: TGTGCCAGCAGCTTAATGCTAAGCACAGATACGCAGTATTTT.

This clonotype occurred a few times. This chain joins TRBV12-3 or TRBV12-4 and TRBJ1-6, with a possible D match to TRBD1 (5 bases). Trimming stripped 4 bases from V and 9 bases from J, with 13 bases between. This CDR3 has 14 amino acids. The CDR3 DNA sequence: TGTGCCAGCAGTTCGGGGGGAAGGAGTTCACCCCTCCACTTT. This encodes CASSSGGRSSPLHF.

This clonotype was detected ten times or more. The chain is built from TRBV24-1 and TRBJ2-3; perhaps D is TRBD1 or TRBD2 (5 bases each). V was pared by 6 bases and J by 2 bases, with 11 bases between. The CDR3 totals 14 residues. The germline V gene encodes CDR1 KGHDR and CDR2 SFDVKD. CDR3 bases: TGTGCCACCAGTCTTCCGGGGCTCACAGATACGCAGTATTTT. Its translation is CATSLPGLTDTQYF.

The chain employs TRBV7-2 and TRBJ2-5, with 10 bases identical to TRBD2. The CDR3 is made up of 15 amino acids. The trim removed 3 bases at V and 5 bases at J, leaving 6 bases unmatched. The germline gives CDR1 SGHTA, CDR2 FQGNSA. The CDR3 loop is CASSFVAGGTETQYF. The CDR3 nucleotides read TGTGCCAGCAGCTTTGTAGCGGGGGGTACGGAGACCCAGTACTTC.

This chain uses TRBV10-3 with TRBJ1-4; D not resolved. Germline CDR1 is ENHRY and CDR2 is SYGVKD. Trimming stripped 5 bases from V and 4 bases from J, with 5 bases between. The CDR3 contains 12 residues. The DNA for the CDR3 is TGTGCCATCAGTCTTTATAATGAAAAACTGTTTTTT. Protein sequence: CAISLYNEKLFF.

The V and J genes are TRBV29-1 and TRBJ1-2, with 7 bases aligning to TRBD1. The germline V gene encodes CDR1 SQVTM and CDR2 ANQGSEA. This CDR3 comprises 13 residues. Trimming took 7 bases from V and 4 from J; bases not matched to a gene: 9. DNA of the CDR3: TGCAGCGCAACGACAGGGCTTGGCTATGGCTACACCTTC. It codes for CSATTGLGYGYTF.

The chain couples TRBV5-1 to TRBJ2-1; TRBD1 matches 10 bases. The CDR3 covers 15 residues. V shed 5 bases and J 3 bases; nucleotides not matched to a gene: 5. CDR1 and CDR2 (germline): SGHRS, YFSETQ. This CDR3 reads CASRVGQGFYNEQFF. In nucleotides, the CDR3 is TGCGCCAGCAGAGTGGGACAGGGGTTCTACAATGAGCAGTTCTTC. The variable domain in full, completed from reference TRBV5-1 and TRBJ2-1, reads KAGVTQTPRYLIKTRGQQVTLSCSPISGHRSVSWYQQTPGQGLQFLFEYFSETQRNKGNFPGRFSGRQFSNSRSEMNVSTLELGDSALYLCASRVGQGFYNEQFFGPGTRLTVL.

This clonotype showed up just a few times. V is TRBV5-1 and J is TRBJ1-1; D perhaps matches TRBD1 (6 bases). The V end was cut by 0 bases, the J end by 4 bases, with 10 bases between. The V gene's germline CDR1 is SGHRS and CDR2 YFSETQ. CDR3 size: 14 residues. Written as DNA, the CDR3 is TGCGCCAGCAGCTTGGCTACAGGGTCCACTGAAGCTTTCTTT. Translation: CASSLATGSTEAFF.